These T cell receptor beta chains were read from a single sample in a study of T cells in Graves' hyperthyroidism and ophthalmopathy. A single record per CDR3 protein comes from TCRdb applying MiXCR to the multiplex PCR reads. Seen here are hundreds of thousands of distinct CDR3 sequences, less than 15% observed once, and the top ten hold more than 8.5%. Sequencing input: blood. These receptors were taken from a woman in her late teens or twenties with Graves' hyperthyroidism. Both conserved end residues are trimmed from each CDR3. The order of the fields is J gene, clone size, CDR3 length, V gene, CDR3 protein. Expanded clones are given a class, and other clones once, few, many or no size at all.

j_gene: TRBJ2-7; abundance: many; len: 11; v_gene: TRBV30; CDR3aa: ASNSGLLYEQY
j_gene: TRBJ1-5; abundance: few; len: 9; v_gene: TRBV28; CDR3aa: ATNPQGPFN
j_gene: TRBJ2-1; abundance: NA; len: 14; v_gene: TRBV12-3/TRBV12-4; CDR3aa: ASRGDRGTSLNEQF
j_gene: TRBJ2-3; abundance: many; len: 14; v_gene: TRBV20-1; CDR3aa: SASRTRQRSTDTQY
j_gene: TRBJ2-3; abundance: NA; len: 16; v_gene: TRBV7-9; CDR3aa: ASSLVAGLAVSTDTQY
j_gene: TRBJ2-1; abundance: few; len: 13; v_gene: TRBV6-2/TRBV6-3; CDR3aa: ASSYSGGISNEQF
j_gene: TRBJ1-2; abundance: many; len: 13; v_gene: TRBV6-5; CDR3aa: ASSYSNPGDYGYT
j_gene: TRBJ1-1; abundance: many; len: 12; v_gene: TRBV12-3/TRBV12-4; CDR3aa: ASTLQGFNTEAF
j_gene: TRBJ2-3; abundance: NA; len: 14; v_gene: TRBV11-2; CDR3aa: ASSQTGDYLIDTQY
j_gene: TRBJ2-7; abundance: few; len: 12; v_gene: TRBV20-1; CDR3aa: SARPTGDPDEQY
j_gene: TRBJ2-5; abundance: many; len: 11; v_gene: TRBV11-2; CDR3aa: ASTLGGVETQY
j_gene: TRBJ2-7; abundance: many; len: 12; v_gene: TRBV11-2; CDR3aa: ASSFSDGSYEQY
j_gene: TRBJ2-1; abundance: many; len: 13; v_gene: TRBV27; CDR3aa: ASSPRTSGYNEQF
j_gene: TRBJ1-2; abundance: many; len: 10; v_gene: TRBV18; CDR3aa: ASSGPSYGYT
j_gene: TRBJ1-2; abundance: few; len: 14; v_gene: TRBV2; CDR3aa: ASSGLGQGIYDGYT
j_gene: TRBJ1-2; abundance: NA; len: 10; v_gene: TRBV7-9; CDR3aa: ASKQGASGYT